This TCR beta chain came from a study of CD8+CD57+ T cells in acquired aplastic anemia. Study details: Sorted CD4+ and CD8+ cells gave a mean 3.2 ug DNA, range about 0.19 to 27.4 ug.

Flow cytometry had shown expanded CD8+CD57+ cells in the patients chosen for sequencing. Patients had not yet gotten any therapy when their blood was taken for sampling. CDR1 SEHNR and CDR2 FQNEAQ come from the germline V gene (reference sequence). CDR3 length: 16 amino acids. V was pared by 5 bases and J by 4 bases, with 21 bases between. The template used for profiling TCR beta VDJ and CDR3 was genomic DNA. TCRdb analysed the reads with MiXCR anew, one entry per CDR3 protein. The sample records fewer than 200,000 distinct CDR3 sequences, about two thirds being singletons. The sequence came from a human donor with aplastic anemia. What was sequenced was sorted CD4+, CD8+, or CD8+CD57+ T cells (not recorded which) from PBMCs. This sequence joins TRBV7-9 and TRBJ2-7; D gene ambiguous. In DNA form, the CDR3 reads TGTGCCAGCAGCCCTCCCGTGGGTGAGATGATGTACGAGCAGTACTTC. This encodes CASSPPVGEMMYEQYF.